This T cell receptor (beta chain) originates from a study of immune characterization of retroperitoneal liposarcoma. Each CDR3 protein gets one entry after TCRdb re-called the PCR reads with MiXCR. The table lists over 1,400 distinct CDR3 sequences, 47% of them singletons. This CDR3 contains 15 residues. In germline, CDR1 is MNHNS, CDR2 SASEGT. The sequenced sample consisted of tumor tissue. This clonotype was sampled from a female donor with retroperitoneal liposarcoma. V is TRBV6-1 and J is TRBJ2-5, with 12 bases identical to TRBD2. The J call is uncertain, as TRBJ2-1 better fits the DNA end. CDR3 sequence: CAGAPGLAGDGTQFF. The CDR3, as DNA: TGTGCCGGAGCCCCGGGACTAGCGGGTGATGGGACCCAGTTCTTC.